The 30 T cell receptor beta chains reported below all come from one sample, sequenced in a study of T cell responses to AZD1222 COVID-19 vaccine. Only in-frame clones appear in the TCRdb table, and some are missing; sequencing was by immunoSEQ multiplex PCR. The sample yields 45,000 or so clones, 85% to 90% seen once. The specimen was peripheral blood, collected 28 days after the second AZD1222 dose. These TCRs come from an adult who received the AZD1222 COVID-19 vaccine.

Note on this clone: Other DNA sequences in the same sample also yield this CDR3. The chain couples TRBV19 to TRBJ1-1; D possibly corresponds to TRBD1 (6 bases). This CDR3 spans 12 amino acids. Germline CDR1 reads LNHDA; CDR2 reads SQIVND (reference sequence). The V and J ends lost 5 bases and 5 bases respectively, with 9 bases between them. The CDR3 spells CASSPTGTEAFF. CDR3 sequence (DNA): TGTGCCAGTAGTCCCACAGGGACTGAAGCTTTCTTT.

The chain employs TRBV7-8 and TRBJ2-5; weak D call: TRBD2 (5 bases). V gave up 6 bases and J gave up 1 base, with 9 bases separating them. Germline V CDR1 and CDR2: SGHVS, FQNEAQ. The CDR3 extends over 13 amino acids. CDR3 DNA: TGTGCCAGCAGACTAGGGAGCCAAGAGACCCAGTACTTC. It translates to CASRLGSQETQYF.

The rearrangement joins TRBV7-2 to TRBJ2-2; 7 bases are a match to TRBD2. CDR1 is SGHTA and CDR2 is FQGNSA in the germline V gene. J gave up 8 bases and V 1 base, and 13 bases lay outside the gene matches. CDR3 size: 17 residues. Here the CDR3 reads CASSLESPAGTGGELFF. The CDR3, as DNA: TGTGCCAGCAGCTTAGAATCCCCAGCGGGAACGGGTGGGGAGCTGTTTTTT.

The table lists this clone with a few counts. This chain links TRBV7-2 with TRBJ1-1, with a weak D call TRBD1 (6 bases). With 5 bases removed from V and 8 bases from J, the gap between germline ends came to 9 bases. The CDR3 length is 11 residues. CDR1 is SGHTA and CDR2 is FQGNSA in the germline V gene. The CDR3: CASSPDREAFF. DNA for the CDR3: TGTGCCAGCAGCCCCGACAGGGAAGCTTTCTTT.

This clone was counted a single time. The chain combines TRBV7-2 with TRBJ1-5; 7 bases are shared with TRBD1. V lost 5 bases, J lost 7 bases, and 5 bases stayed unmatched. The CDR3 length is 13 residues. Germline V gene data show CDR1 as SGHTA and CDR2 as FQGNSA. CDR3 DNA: TGTGCCAGCAGCCGCGACAGGGACCAGCCCCAGCATTTT. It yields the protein CASSRDRDQPQHF.

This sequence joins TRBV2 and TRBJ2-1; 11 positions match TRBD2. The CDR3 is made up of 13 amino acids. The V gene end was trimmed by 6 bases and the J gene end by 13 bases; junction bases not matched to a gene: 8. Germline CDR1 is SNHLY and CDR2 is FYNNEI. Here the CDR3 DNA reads TGTGCCAGCAGGGCGGGACTAGCGGTCTATCAGTTCTTC. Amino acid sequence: CASRAGLAVYQFF.

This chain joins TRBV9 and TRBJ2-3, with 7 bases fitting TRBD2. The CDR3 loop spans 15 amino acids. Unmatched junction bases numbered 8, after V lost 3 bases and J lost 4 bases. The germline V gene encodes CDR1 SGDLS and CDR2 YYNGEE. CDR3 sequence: CASSAGLTSSDTQYF. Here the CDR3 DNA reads TGTGCCAGCAGCGCGGGACTAACATCGTCAGATACGCAGTATTTT.

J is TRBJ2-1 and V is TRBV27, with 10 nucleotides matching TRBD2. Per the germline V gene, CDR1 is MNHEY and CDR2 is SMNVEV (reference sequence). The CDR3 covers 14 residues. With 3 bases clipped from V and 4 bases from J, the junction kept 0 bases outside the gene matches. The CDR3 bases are TGTGCCAGCAGTTTGGGACTAGCGTACAATGAGCAGTTCTTC. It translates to CASSLGLAYNEQFF.

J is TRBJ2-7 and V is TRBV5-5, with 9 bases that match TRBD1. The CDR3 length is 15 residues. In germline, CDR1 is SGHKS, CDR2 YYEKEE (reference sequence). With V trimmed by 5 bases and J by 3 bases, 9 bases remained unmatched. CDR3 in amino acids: CASRGGQGVNYEQYF. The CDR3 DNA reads TGTGCCAGCAGGGGGGGACAGGGTGTAAACTACGAGCAGTACTTC.

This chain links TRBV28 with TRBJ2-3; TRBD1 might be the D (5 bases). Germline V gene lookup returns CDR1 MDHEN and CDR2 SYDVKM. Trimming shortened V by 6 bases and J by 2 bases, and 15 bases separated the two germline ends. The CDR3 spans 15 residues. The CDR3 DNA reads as TGTGCCAGCAGCTCGCCGTGGGGCGACACAGATACGCAGTATTTT. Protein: CASSSPWGDTDTQYF.

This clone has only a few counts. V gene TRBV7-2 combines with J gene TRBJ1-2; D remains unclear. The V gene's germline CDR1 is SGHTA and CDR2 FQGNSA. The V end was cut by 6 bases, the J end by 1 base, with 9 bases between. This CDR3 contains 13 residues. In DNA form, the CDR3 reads TGTGCCAGCAGTCCTGAAAATAACTATGGCTACACCTTC. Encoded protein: CASSPENNYGYTF.

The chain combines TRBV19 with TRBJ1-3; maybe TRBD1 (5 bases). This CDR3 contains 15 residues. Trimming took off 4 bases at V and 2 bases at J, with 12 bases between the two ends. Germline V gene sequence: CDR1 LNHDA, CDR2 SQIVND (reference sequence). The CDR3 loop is CASSNSGTAGNTIYF. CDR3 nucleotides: TGTGCCAGTAGTAACTCCGGGACGGCTGGAAACACCATATATTTT. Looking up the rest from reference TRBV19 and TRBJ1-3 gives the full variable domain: DGGITQSPKYLFRKEGQNVTLSCEQNLNHDAMYWYRQDPGQGLRLIYYSQIVNDFQKGDIAEGYSVSREKKESFPLTVTSAQKNPTAFYLCASSNSGTAGNTIYFGEGSWLTVV.

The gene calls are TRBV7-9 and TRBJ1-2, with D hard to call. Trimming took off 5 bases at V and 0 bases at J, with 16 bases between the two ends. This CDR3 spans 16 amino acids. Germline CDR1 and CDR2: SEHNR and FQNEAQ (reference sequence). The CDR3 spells CASSPSVSATNYGYTF. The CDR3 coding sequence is TGTGCCAGCAGCCCTTCAGTCTCGGCCACTAACTATGGCTACACCTTC. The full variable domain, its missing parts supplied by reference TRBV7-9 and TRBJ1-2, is DTGVSQNPRHKITKRGQNVTFRCDPISEHNRLYWYRQTLGQGPEFLTYFQNEAQLEKSRLLSDRFSAERPKGSFSTLEIQRTEQGDSAMYLCASSPSVSATNYGYTFGSGTRLTVV.

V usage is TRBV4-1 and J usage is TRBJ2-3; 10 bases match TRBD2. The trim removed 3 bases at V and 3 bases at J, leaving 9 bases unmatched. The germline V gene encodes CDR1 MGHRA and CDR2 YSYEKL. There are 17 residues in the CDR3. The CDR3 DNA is TGCGCCAGCAGCCAGGGGGTAGCGGGAGGCTCTACAGATACGCAGTATTTT. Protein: CASSQGVAGGSTDTQYF.

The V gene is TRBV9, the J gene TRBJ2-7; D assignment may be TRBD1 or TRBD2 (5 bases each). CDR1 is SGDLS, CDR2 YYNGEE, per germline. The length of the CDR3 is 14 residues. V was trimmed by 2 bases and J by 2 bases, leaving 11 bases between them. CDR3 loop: CASSVRDHPYEQYF. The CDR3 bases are TGTGCCAGCAGCGTCCGGGACCACCCCTACGAGCAGTACTTC.

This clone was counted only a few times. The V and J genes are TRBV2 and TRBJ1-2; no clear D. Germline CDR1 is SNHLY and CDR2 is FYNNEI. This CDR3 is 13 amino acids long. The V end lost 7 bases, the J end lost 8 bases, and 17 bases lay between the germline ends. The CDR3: CASKEDRVGGYTF. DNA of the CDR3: TGTGCCAGCAAGGAAGATAGGGTGGGAGGCTACACCTTC.

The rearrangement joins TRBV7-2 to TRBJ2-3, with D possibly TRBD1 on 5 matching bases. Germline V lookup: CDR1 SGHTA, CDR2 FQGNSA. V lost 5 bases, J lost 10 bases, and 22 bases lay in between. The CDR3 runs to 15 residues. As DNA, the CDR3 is TGTGCCAGCAGCCCGGACCGGGCCAAACAGGATCCGCAGTATTTT. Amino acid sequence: CASSPDRAKQDPQYF.

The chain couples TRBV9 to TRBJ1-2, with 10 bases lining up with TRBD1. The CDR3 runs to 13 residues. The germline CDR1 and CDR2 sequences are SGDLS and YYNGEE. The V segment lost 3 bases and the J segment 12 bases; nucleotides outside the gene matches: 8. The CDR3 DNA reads TGTGCCAGCAGCGCGACAGGGGGCGCTTGGGACACCTTC. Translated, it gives CASSATGGAWDTF.

CDR3 residues: CASSSTGSGNTIYF. The CDR3 DNA sequence: TGTGCCAGCAGCTCCACAGGCTCTGGAAACACCATATATTTT. V is TRBV5-5 and J is TRBJ1-3, with D perhaps TRBD1 (5 bases). This CDR3 is 14 amino acids long. V was shortened by 3 bases and J by 0 bases, with 7 bases between the two germline ends. Germline-derived CDR1 and CDR2 are SGHKS and YYEKEE (reference sequence).

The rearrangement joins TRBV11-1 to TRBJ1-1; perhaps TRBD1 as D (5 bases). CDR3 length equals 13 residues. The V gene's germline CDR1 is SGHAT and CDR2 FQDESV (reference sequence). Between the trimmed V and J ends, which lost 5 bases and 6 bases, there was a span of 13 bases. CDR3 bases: TGTGCCAGCAGCCGGGACCGAGTACCTGAAGCTTTCTTT. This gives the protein CASSRDRVPEAFF.

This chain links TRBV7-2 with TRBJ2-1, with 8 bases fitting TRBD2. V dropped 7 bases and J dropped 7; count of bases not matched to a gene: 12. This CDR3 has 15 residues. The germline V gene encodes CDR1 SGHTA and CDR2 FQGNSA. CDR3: CASKTPGLGLNEQFF. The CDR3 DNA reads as TGTGCCAGCAAAACTCCGGGACTAGGTTTGAATGAGCAGTTCTTC.

In nucleotides, the CDR3 is TGCGCCAGCAGCTGGAACCCGGGACTAGCGGACTACGAGCAGTACTTC. Encoded protein: CASSWNPGLADYEQYF. V gene TRBV5-1 combines with J gene TRBJ2-7; 11 bases are a match to TRBD2. V lost 3 bases and J lost 3; bases outside the gene matches: 8. The CDR3 length is 16 residues. The germline V gene encodes CDR1 SGHRS and CDR2 YFSETQ.

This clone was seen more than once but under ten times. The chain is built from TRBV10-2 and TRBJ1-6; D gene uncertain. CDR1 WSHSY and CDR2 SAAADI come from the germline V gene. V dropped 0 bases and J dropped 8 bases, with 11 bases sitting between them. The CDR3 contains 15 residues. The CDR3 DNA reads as TGCGCCAGCAGTGAGTCGGGCTCCGAGGATTCACCCCTCCACTTT. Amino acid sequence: CASSESGSEDSPLHF.

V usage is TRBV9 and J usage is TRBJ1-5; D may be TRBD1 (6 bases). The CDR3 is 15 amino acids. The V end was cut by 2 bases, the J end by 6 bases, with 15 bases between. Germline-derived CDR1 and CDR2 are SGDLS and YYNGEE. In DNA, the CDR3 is TGTGCCAGCAGCGTTTCGGGGGCTAGTGTTCAGCCCCAGCATTTT. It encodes CASSVSGASVQPQHF.

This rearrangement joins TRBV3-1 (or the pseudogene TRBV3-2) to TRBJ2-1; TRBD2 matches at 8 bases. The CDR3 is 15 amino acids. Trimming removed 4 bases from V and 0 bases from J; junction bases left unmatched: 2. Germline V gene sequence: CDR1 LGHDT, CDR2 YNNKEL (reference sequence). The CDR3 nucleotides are TGTGCCAGCAGCCCCAGCGGGAGCTCCTACAATGAGCAGTTCTTC. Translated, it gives CASSPSGSSYNEQFF.

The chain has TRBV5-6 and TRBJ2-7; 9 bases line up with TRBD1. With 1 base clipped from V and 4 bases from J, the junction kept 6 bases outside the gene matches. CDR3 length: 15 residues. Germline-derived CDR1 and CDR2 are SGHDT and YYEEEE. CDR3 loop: CASSLLVTGGYEQYF. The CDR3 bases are TGTGCCAGCAGCTTGTTGGTGACAGGGGGTTACGAGCAGTACTTC.

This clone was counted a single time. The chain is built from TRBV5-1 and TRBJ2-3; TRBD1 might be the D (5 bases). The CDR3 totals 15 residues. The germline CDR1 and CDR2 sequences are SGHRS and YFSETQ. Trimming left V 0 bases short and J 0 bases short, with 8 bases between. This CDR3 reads CASSLAGSSTDTQYF. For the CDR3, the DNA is TGCGCCAGCAGCTTGGCAGGGTCAAGCACAGATACGCAGTATTTT.

The chain's CDR3 is CASKDTEAFF. The CDR3 nucleotides are TGTGCCAGCAAAGACACTGAAGCTTTCTTT. This sequence joins TRBV28 and TRBJ1-1, with unresolved D. The CDR3 has 10 amino acids. Trimming cost V 7 bases and J 3 bases, with 3 bases left between them. Germline V lookup: CDR1 MDHEN, CDR2 SYDVKM.

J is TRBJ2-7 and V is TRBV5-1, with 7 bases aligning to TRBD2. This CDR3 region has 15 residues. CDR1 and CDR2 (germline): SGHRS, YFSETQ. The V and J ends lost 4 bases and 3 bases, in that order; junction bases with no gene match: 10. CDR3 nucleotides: TGCGCCAGCAGCCCGGCGGGGAAGCGGGACTACGAGCAGTACTTC. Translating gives CASSPAGKRDYEQYF.

The CDR3 is CASSPLVRDRSISYEQYF. The DNA for the CDR3 is TGTGCCAGCTCACCACTTGTCCGGGACAGGTCCATTTCCTACGAGCAGTACTTC. The chain uses TRBV18 and TRBJ2-7, with TRBD1 identical over 8 bases. The CDR3 totals 18 residues. V was pared by 1 base and J by 1 base, with 12 bases of the junction left unmatched. The germline CDR1 and CDR2 sequences are KGHSH and LQKENI.